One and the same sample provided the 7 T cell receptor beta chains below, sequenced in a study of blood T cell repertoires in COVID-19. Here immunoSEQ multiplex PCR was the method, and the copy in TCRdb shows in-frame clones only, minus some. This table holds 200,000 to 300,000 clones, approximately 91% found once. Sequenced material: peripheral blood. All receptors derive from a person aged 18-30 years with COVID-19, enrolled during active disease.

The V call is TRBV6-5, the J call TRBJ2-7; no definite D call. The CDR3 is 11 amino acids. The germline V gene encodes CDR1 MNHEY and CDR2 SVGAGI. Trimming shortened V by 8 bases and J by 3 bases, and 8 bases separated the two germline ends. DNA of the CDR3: TGTGCCAGCGCCAGTATCTACGAGCAGTACTTC. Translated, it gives CASASIYEQYF.

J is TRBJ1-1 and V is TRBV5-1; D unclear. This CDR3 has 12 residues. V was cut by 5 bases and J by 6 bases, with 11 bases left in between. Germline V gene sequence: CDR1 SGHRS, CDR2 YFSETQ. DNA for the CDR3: TGCGCCAGCAGGTCGGGGAGGGCTGAAGCTTTCTTT. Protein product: CASRSGRAEAFF. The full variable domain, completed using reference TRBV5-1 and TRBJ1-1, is KAGVTQTPRYLIKTRGQQVTLSCSPISGHRSVSWYQQTPGQGLQFLFEYFSETQRNKGNFPGRFSGRQFSNSRSEMNVSTLELGDSALYLCASRSGRAEAFFGQGTRLTVV.

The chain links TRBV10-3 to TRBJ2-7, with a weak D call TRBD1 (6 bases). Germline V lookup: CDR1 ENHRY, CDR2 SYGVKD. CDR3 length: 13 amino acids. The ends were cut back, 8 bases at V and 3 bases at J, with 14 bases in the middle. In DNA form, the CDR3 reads TGTGCCATCTTGAACGAGGACAGCTACGAGCAGTACTTC. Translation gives CAILNEDSYEQYF.

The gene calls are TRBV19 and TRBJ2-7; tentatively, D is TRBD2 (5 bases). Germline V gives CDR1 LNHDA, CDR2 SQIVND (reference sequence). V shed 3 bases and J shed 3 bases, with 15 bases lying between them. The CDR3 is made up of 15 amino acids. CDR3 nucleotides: TGTGCCAGTAGTATTATGGGGTTTGGACTCTACGAGCAGTACTTC. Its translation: CASSIMGFGLYEQYF.

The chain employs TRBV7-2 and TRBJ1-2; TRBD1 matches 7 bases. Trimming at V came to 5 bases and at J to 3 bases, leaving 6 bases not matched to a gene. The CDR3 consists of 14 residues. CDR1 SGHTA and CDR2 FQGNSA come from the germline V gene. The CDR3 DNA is TGTGCCAGCAGCGCGCGGGACAGCTACTATGGCTACACCTTC. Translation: CASSARDSYYGYTF.

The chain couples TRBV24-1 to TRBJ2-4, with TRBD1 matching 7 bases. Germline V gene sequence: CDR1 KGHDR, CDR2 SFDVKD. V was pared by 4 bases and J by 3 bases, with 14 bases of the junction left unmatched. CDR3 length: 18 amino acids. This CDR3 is CATSDPPTGSNGKNIQYF. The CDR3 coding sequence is TGTGCCACCAGTGACCCGCCGACAGGGAGTAACGGCAAAAACATTCAGTACTTC.

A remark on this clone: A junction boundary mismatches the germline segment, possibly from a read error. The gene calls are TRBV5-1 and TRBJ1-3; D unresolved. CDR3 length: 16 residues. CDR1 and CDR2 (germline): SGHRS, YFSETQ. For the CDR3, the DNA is TGCGCCAGCAGTTTGGCGGGGTTCGAACATGGAAACACCATATATTTT. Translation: CASSLAGFEHGNTIYF. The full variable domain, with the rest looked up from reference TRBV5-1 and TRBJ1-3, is KAGVTQTPRYLIKTRGQQVTLSCSPISGHRSVSWYQQTPGQGLQFLFEYFSETQRNKGNFPGRFSGRQFSNSRSEMNVSTLELGDSALYLCASSLAGFEHGNTIYFGEGSWLTVV.